This TCR beta chain appears in the sequencing data of a study of CD8 T cells in ankylosing spondylitis. Points from the study as a whole: A TCR beta motif made of eight highly homologous variants seemed typical of ankylosing spondylitis blood. Some motif variants had been reported before (in reactive arthritis synovial fluid and blood).

Generation of TCR beta libraries employed quantitative 5'-RACE incorporating molecular barcodes. MiXCR was run by TCRdb on the 5' RACE reads, yielding one entry per CDR3 protein. The sample includes 200,000 to 250,000 distinct CDR3 sequences, under 30% of them seen just once. There are many counts of this clonotype. The target antigen is unknown. CDR3 length: 19 residues. Germline CDR1 SGHRS, CDR2 YFSETQ. The germline V and J ends were trimmed by 4 bases and 3 bases, with 26 bases remaining between them. The source of this sequence is a male donor with ankylosing spondylitis or in good health (not recorded which). Material: blood, either unsorted or a sorted T cell fraction (not recorded which). V gene TRBV5-1 combines with J gene TRBJ2-4; perhaps TRBD1 as D (6 bases). The CDR3 sequence is CASSPNPSSAGAVKNIQYF. CDR3 nucleotides: TGCGCCAGCAGCCCAAATCCCTCTTCCGCAGGGGCGGTCAAAAACATTCAGTACTTC.